One T cell receptor (beta chain) is described in this entry. As originally analysed: By means of reference gene primer amplification, nucleated cell counts were estimated. Measured with immunoSEQ multiplex PCR; TCRdb has only the in-frame clones, and not every one. V and J calls and clone size are copied from that table; D and trimming were computed from the DNA. The sample lists 450,000 to 500,000 clones; 80% to 90% were seen once. This sample was included in a study of blood T cell repertoires in COVID-19. Germline loops: CDR1 GTSNPN, CDR2 SVGIG (reference sequence). The CDR3 sequence is 16 residues long. V was shortened by 2 bases and J by 5 bases, with 21 bases between the two germline ends.

The receptor's source is a human donor in a cohort sampled during active COVID-19. The chain is built from TRBV30 and TRBJ2-5; D perhaps matches TRBD2 (6 bases). Sequenced material: peripheral blood. CDR3 nucleotides: TGTGCCTGGAGTACACGGGGACTGGTGGCAGGGGAGACCCAGTACTTC. This codes for CAWSTRGLVAGETQYF.